The 29 T cell receptor beta chains below all came from one sample that was sequenced in a study of blood T cell repertoires in COVID-19. Sequenced by immunoSEQ multiplex PCR; TCRdb stores in-frame clones only, minus some. The sample shows about 220,000 clones, around 81% of them seen only once. The sequenced sample consisted of peripheral blood. The receptors derive from a woman aged 55-69 years with acute or convalescent COVID-19.

This clone was found a few times. The chain has TRBV25-1 and TRBJ2-1; D might be TRBD1 (5 bases). The CDR3 runs 13 residues. Trimming removed 0 bases at V and 9 bases at J, with 9 bases between. Looked up from germline, CDR1 is MGHDK and CDR2 is SYGVNS. In nucleotides, the CDR3 is TGTGCCAGCAGTGAATATCAGGGTCGTGAGCAGTTCTTC. It yields the protein CASSEYQGREQFF.

The chain recombines TRBV7-9 with TRBJ2-7, with TRBD1 as a possible D gene (6 bases). CDR1 and CDR2 from the germline V gene are SEHNR and FQNEAQ (reference sequence). V lost 5 bases and J 0 bases, leaving 8 bases between the germline ends. This CDR3 contains 13 residues. For the CDR3, the DNA is TGTGCCAGCAGCCGGGACAACTCCTACGAGCAGTACTTC. The encoded protein is CASSRDNSYEQYF.

The chain couples TRBV5-1 to TRBJ1-1, with D tentatively TRBD1 (6 bases). V was clipped by 4 bases and J by 5 bases, with 12 bases between them. The CDR3 has 13 amino acids. Germline CDR1 reads SGHRS; CDR2 reads YFSETQ. CDR3 sequence (DNA): TGCGCCAGCAGCGCGCACAGGGATACTGAAGCTTTCTTT. Translating gives CASSAHRDTEAFF.

The rearrangement joins TRBV28 to TRBJ2-5; maybe TRBD1 (5 bases). Germline V gene sequence: CDR1 MDHEN, CDR2 SYDVKM. Trimming shortened V by 5 bases and J by 7 bases, and 23 bases separated the two germline ends. The CDR3 runs to 16 residues. DNA of the CDR3: TGTGCCAGCAGTCTTTTGGACACTTCGACATCTATGACCCAGTACTTC. It encodes CASSLLDTSTSMTQYF. The full variable domain, its missing parts supplied by reference TRBV28 and TRBJ2-5, is DVKVTQSSRYLVKRTGEKVFLECVQDMDHENMFWYRQDPGLGLRLIYFSYDVKMKEKGDIPEGYSVSREKKERFSLILESASTNQTSMYLCASSLLDTSTSMTQYFGPGTRLLVL.

The V call is TRBV9, the J call TRBJ2-7; tentatively, D is TRBD2 (6 bases). The ends were cut back, 4 bases at V and 4 bases at J, with 12 bases in the middle. The CDR3 consists of 13 residues. Germline CDR1 reads SGDLS; CDR2 reads YYNGEE. The CDR3 loop reads CASSPGLMYEQYF. The CDR3 DNA reads TGTGCCAGCAGCCCGGGACTTATGTACGAGCAGTACTTC.

V is TRBV13 and J is TRBJ1-3; 11 nucleotides align to TRBD1. This CDR3 contains 17 residues. V dropped 0 bases and J dropped 1; count of bases not matched to a gene: 2. The germline gives CDR1 PRHDT, CDR2 FYEKMQ (reference sequence). The CDR3 region is CASSLGDRGLSGNTIYF. Written as DNA, the CDR3 is TGTGCCAGCAGCTTAGGGGACAGGGGGCTTTCTGGAAACACCATATATTTT.

The chain couples TRBV30 to TRBJ1-2, with 9 bases aligning to TRBD1. The CDR3 runs to 13 residues. Germline V gene sequence: CDR1 GTSNPN, CDR2 SVGIG (reference sequence). V lost 2 bases to trimming and J lost 4 bases; unmatched junction nucleotides: 2. This CDR3 reads CAWSTGGAYGYTF. The CDR3, as DNA: TGTGCCTGGAGTACAGGGGGCGCCTATGGCTACACCTTC.

The CDR3 DNA sequence: TGCGCCAGCAGTGAGTTTTCCCCATTGGGGACATTGCGGAGTAGTAACTATGGCTACACCTTC. This codes for CASSEFSPLGTLRSSNYGYTF. This chain joins TRBV10-1 and TRBJ1-2; D might be TRBD1 (6 bases). Germline V gene data show CDR1 as WNHNN and CDR2 as SYGVQD (reference sequence). This CDR3 is built from 21 residues. Trimming shortened V by 1 base and J by 1 base, and 28 bases separated the two germline ends.

The chain couples TRBV19 to TRBJ2-1; 7 nucleotides match TRBD1. Germline loops: CDR1 LNHDA, CDR2 SQIVND (reference sequence). V lost 4 bases, J lost 2 bases, and 8 bases stayed unmatched. The length of the CDR3 is 16 residues. This CDR3 is CASSTRQGLAYNEQFF. CDR3 nucleotide sequence: TGTGCCAGTAGTACAAGACAGGGTCTAGCCTACAATGAGCAGTTCTTC.

This clone was recorded a few times. The chain's CDR3 is CASSSVGRPNTEAFF. In nucleotides, the CDR3 is TGTGCCAGCAGCTCCGTTGGGAGGCCGAACACTGAAGCTTTCTTT. This chain joins TRBV7-8 and TRBJ1-1; the D is unclear. V was trimmed by 4 bases and J by 1 base, leaving 13 bases between them. The CDR3 sequence is 15 residues long. The germline V gene encodes CDR1 SGHVS and CDR2 FQNEAQ.

V usage is TRBV30 and J usage is TRBJ1-1, with D hard to call. Looked up from germline, CDR1 is GTSNPN and CDR2 is SVGIG (reference sequence). The V end was cut by 3 bases, the J end by 4 bases, with 21 bases between. CDR3 length: 16 amino acids. The CDR3, as DNA: TGTGCCTGGAGGGTCCCATTGGGCTTCGGAGGCACTGAAGCTTTCTTT. It yields the protein CAWRVPLGFGGTEAFF.

V usage is TRBV6-5 and J usage is TRBJ1-2; D is possibly TRBD1 (6 bases). Germline values: CDR1 MNHEY, CDR2 SVGAGI. V lost 2 bases, J lost 4 bases, and 11 bases lay in between. The CDR3 spans 14 residues. The CDR3 is CASSYGGQSYGYTF. CDR3 nucleotides: TGTGCCAGCAGTTACGGAGGACAGAGCTATGGCTACACCTTC.

V is TRBV29-1 and J is TRBJ1-4; TRBD1 is a possible D gene (5 bases). The CDR3 has 14 amino acids. V lost 5 bases to trimming and J lost 4 bases, with 14 bases between them. Germline V gene data show CDR1 as SQVTM and CDR2 as ANQGSEA. The CDR3 DNA follows: TGCAGCGTTCCGTCGACAGCCAATAATGAAAAACTGTTTTTT. Amino acid sequence: CSVPSTANNEKLFF.

CDR3 sequence reads: CASSTRGGSGGTTDTQYF. The CDR3 nucleotides are TGCGCCAGCAGCACCCGCGGGGGTAGCGGGGGGACGACAGATACGCAGTATTTT. The gene calls are TRBV5-1 and TRBJ2-3, with 10 bases aligning to TRBD2. This CDR3 has 18 residues. After removal of 4 bases from V and 3 bases from J, the junction contained 14 bases not matched to a gene. The germline CDR1 and CDR2 sequences are SGHRS and YFSETQ.

This chain links TRBV2 with TRBJ2-7; a possible D gene is TRBD1 (6 bases). CDR1 SNHLY and CDR2 FYNNEI come from the germline V gene. The CDR3 consists of 12 residues. The V and J ends lost 6 bases and 3 bases respectively, with 9 bases between them. CDR3 DNA: TGTGCCAGCAGCCTGACAGGCTACGAGCAGTACTTC. The encoded protein is CASSLTGYEQYF.

The V gene is TRBV7-9, the J gene TRBJ2-2, with 8 nucleotides matching TRBD2. CDR1 and CDR2 from the germline V gene are SEHNR and FQNEAQ (reference sequence). The CDR3 spans 14 residues. After removal of 3 bases from V and 6 bases from J, the junction contained 3 bases not matched to a gene. For the CDR3, the DNA is TGTGCCAGCAGCTTGGGACTAGGGGCCGGGGAGCTGTTTTTT. Translated, it gives CASSLGLGAGELFF.

This rearrangement joins TRBV12-3 or TRBV12-4 to TRBJ2-3; D gene ambiguous. The CDR3 contains 12 residues. Trimming removed 2 bases from V and 4 bases from J, with 4 bases in between. DNA of the CDR3: TGTGCCAGCAGTTTATATGCAGATACGCAGTATTTT. Protein product: CASSLYADTQYF.

CDR3 sequence reads: CASSTLGQGMLDSPLHF. CDR3 sequence (DNA): TGTGCCAGTAGTACTTTGGGACAGGGAATGTTAGATTCACCCCTCCACTTT. The rearrangement uses TRBV19 and TRBJ1-6; 9 nucleotides line up with TRBD1. The germline gives CDR1 LNHDA, CDR2 SQIVND (reference sequence). This CDR3 contains 17 residues. The junction had 12 bases not matched to a gene; V was cut back by 4 bases and J by 8 bases.

The CDR3 protein is CASSYWGSTNEKLFF. The CDR3 bases are TGTGCCAGCAGTTATTGGGGCAGTACTAATGAAAAACTGTTTTTT. This rearrangement joins TRBV6-6 to TRBJ1-4, with a weak D call TRBD1 (5 bases). CDR3 length: 15 amino acids. With 3 bases removed from V and 2 bases from J, the gap between germline ends came to 10 bases. Germline V CDR1 and CDR2: MNHNY, SVGAGI (reference sequence).

The rearrangement uses TRBV7-8 and TRBJ2-1, with 11 bases aligning to TRBD2. The length of the CDR3 is 16 residues. In germline, CDR1 is SGHVS, CDR2 FQNEAQ. Trimming took 1 base from V and 6 from J; bases not matched to a gene: 5. The CDR3 reads CASSLGVSGGANEQFF. In DNA, the CDR3 is TGTGCCAGCAGCTTAGGGGTTAGCGGGGGGGCCAATGAGCAGTTCTTC.

This chain connects TRBV6-2 or TRBV6-3 to TRBJ1-5; 7 bases align to TRBD1. Germline V gene lookup returns CDR1 MNHEY and CDR2 SVGEGT. CDR3 length: 17 amino acids. V was pared by 6 bases and J by 0 bases, with 11 bases of the junction left unmatched. As DNA, the CDR3 is TGTGCCAGCAGCCCCGAGACAGGGCTTAATAGCAATCAGCCCCAGCATTTT. Protein sequence: CASSPETGLNSNQPQHF.

Of note for this clone: Different DNA sequences within this sample yield the same CDR3. The rearrangement uses TRBV3-1 (or the pseudogene TRBV3-2) and TRBJ1-2; TRBD1 might be the D (6 bases). Germline V gene lookup returns CDR1 LGHDT and CDR2 YNNKEL (reference sequence). The CDR3 totals 12 residues. V was clipped by 4 bases and J by 3 bases, with 6 bases between them. The CDR3 spells CASSRTDYGYTF. The DNA for the CDR3 is TGTGCCAGCAGCCGGACAGACTATGGCTACACCTTC.

This clone was observed a single time. The V call is TRBV9, the J call TRBJ1-1, with a tentative D call TRBD1 (5 bases). Germline-derived CDR1 and CDR2 are SGDLS and YYNGEE. V was clipped by 7 bases and J by 0 bases, with 16 bases between them. There are 15 residues in the CDR3. The CDR3 spells CASSPWGSMNTEAFF. The CDR3 DNA sequence: TGTGCCAGCTCGCCCTGGGGCTCCATGAACACTGAAGCTTTCTTT.

The V call is TRBV6-5, the J call TRBJ1-2; D possibly corresponds to TRBD1 (5 bases). The CDR3 spans 15 residues. In germline, CDR1 is MNHEY, CDR2 SVGAGI. The V end was cut by 5 bases, the J end by 4 bases, with 17 bases between. Written as DNA, the CDR3 is TGTGCCAGCAGTAAGGCCCCGGGGGTCCTCTATGGCTACACCTTC. Translation gives CASSKAPGVLYGYTF.

The rearrangement joins TRBV5-1 to TRBJ2-3; 7 bases fit TRBD2. Germline-derived CDR1 and CDR2 are SGHRS and YFSETQ. The CDR3 sequence is 14 residues long. CDR3 sequence: CATTPGGNTDTQYF. The DNA for the CDR3 is TGCGCAACGACCCCGGGGGGAAACACAGATACGCAGTATTTT.

In this sample, this clone turned up once. The genes are TRBV29-1 and TRBJ2-5; 8 bases agree with TRBD1. Per the germline V gene, CDR1 is SQVTM and CDR2 is ANQGSEA. This CDR3 has 14 amino acids. J was trimmed by 3 bases and V by 8 bases; bases with no gene match: 11. For the CDR3, the DNA is TGCAGCATAAACCGCAGGGGGCCCAAAGAGACCCAGTACTTC. This gives the protein CSINRRGPKETQYF.

The rearrangement uses TRBV5-1 and TRBJ1-6, with D unresolved. The germline V and J ends were trimmed by 2 bases and 8 bases, with 11 bases remaining between them. This CDR3 is built from 14 residues. CDR1 is SGHRS and CDR2 is YFSETQ in the germline V gene. CDR3 DNA sequence: TGCGCCAGCAGCTTCGCCACCTCGGATTCACCCCTCCACTTT. Residues: CASSFATSDSPLHF.

This clone came up once. V usage is TRBV3-1 (or the pseudogene TRBV3-2) and J usage is TRBJ2-3, with D perhaps TRBD2 (5 bases). The germline CDR1 and CDR2 sequences are LGHDT and YNNKEL (reference sequence). CDR3 size: 13 residues. Trimming took 2 bases from V and 6 from J, leaving 9 bases between them. DNA for the CDR3: TGTGCCAGCAGCCAAATGAGGGCGGATACGCAGTATTTT. Amino acids: CASSQMRADTQYF.

CDR3 bases: TGTGCCAGCAGCCAGGGGACAGGCGGCCGGACTGAAGCTTTCTTT. It codes for CASSQGTGGRTEAFF. The chain combines TRBV3-1 (or the pseudogene TRBV3-2) with TRBJ1-1; 8 bases align to TRBD1. V was clipped by 3 bases and J by 5 bases; unmatched bases: 8. This CDR3 contains 15 residues. The germline gives CDR1 LGHDT, CDR2 YNNKEL (reference sequence).